The 4 T cell receptor beta chains below come from one sample, sequenced in a study of T cell changes during pregnancy in multiple sclerosis. TCRdb's copy holds only in-frame clones and misses some; the assay was immunoSEQ multiplex PCR. This table has approximately 40,000 clones, about nine tenths appearing once. The material was CD4+ T cells from peripheral blood mononuclear cells, obtained in the third trimester of pregnancy. The receptors here all came from a female donor in good health, enrolled as a control in a pregnancy study.

This chain links TRBV28 with TRBJ2-7; 8 bases are a match to TRBD1. Losses at the gene ends were 6 bases for V and 3 bases for J; bases not matched to a gene: 1. The germline V gene has CDR1 MDHEN and CDR2 SYDVKM. The CDR3 consists of 12 residues. The CDR3 region is CASRQGDYEQYF. In DNA, the CDR3 is TGTGCCAGCAGACAGGGGGACTACGAGCAGTACTTC.

The chain has TRBV7-9 and TRBJ2-1; 11 nucleotides line up with TRBD1. This CDR3 is built from 19 residues. Trimming removed 4 bases from V and 1 base from J; junction bases left unmatched: 12. The V gene's germline CDR1 is SEHNR and CDR2 FQNEAQ (reference sequence). CDR3: CASSSRTGGFGRSYNEQFF. The CDR3 DNA reads as TGTGCCAGCAGCTCCAGGACAGGGGGCTTCGGTAGGTCCTACAATGAGCAGTTCTTC.

This chain uses TRBV2 with TRBJ2-7; 7 positions agree with TRBD2. The CDR3 is 12 amino acids. Germline V gene data show CDR1 as SNHLY and CDR2 as FYNNEI. The V and J ends lost 7 bases and 8 bases, in that order; junction bases with no gene match: 8. The CDR3 region is CASILTSTQQYF. The CDR3, as DNA: TGTGCCAGCATCCTGACTAGCACCCAGCAGTACTTC.

This sequence joins TRBV30 and TRBJ2-1, with TRBD2 identical over 13 bases. Losses at the gene ends were 3 bases for V and 0 bases for J; bases not matched to a gene: 14. Germline CDR1 GTSNPN, CDR2 SVGIG (reference sequence). This CDR3 contains 20 residues. The CDR3 protein is CAWRGPGTSGAKNSYNEQFF. The CDR3 bases are TGTGCCTGGAGAGGCCCCGGGACTAGCGGGGCCAAGAACTCCTACAATGAGCAGTTCTTC.